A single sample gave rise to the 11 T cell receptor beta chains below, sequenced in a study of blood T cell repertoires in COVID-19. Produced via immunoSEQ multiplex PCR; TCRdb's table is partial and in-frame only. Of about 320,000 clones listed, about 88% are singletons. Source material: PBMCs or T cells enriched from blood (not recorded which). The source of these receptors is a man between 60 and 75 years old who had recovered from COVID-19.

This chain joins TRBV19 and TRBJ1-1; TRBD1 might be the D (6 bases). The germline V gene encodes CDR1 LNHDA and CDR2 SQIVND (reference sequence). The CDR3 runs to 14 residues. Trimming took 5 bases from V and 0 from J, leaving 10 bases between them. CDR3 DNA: TGTGCCAGTAGTTACAGGGATCTGAACACTGAAGCTTTCTTT. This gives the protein CASSYRDLNTEAFF.

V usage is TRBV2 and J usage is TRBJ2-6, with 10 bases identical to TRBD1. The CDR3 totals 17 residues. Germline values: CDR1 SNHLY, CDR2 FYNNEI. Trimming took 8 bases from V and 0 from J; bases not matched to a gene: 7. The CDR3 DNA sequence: TGTGCCAGCGGGGGGACAGGGGCTGGCTCTGGGGCCAACGTCCTGACTTTC. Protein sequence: CASGGTGAGSGANVLTF.

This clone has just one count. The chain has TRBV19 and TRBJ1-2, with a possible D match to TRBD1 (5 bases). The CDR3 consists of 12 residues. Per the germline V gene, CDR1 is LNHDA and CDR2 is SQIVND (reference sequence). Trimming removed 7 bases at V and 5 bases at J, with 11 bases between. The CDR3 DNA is TGTGCCAGTATGCGGGACCGGTATGGCTACACCTTC. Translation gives CASMRDRYGYTF.

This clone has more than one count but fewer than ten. The CDR3 DNA reads as TGTGCCAGCAGAAGGACTAGCCAGCCCAAAAACATTCAGTACTTC. Translated, it gives CASRRTSQPKNIQYF. V is TRBV6-5 and J is TRBJ2-4; 8 nucleotides align to TRBD2. From germline, CDR1 is MNHEY and CDR2 SVGAGI. This CDR3 comprises 15 residues. V lost 6 bases to trimming and J lost 2 bases; unmatched junction nucleotides: 6.

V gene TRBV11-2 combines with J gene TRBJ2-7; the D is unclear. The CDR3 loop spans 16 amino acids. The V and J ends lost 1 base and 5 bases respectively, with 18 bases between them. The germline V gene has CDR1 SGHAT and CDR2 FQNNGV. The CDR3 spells CASSLGPPSRGDEQYF. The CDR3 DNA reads TGTGCCAGCAGCTTAGGGCCGCCCTCTAGAGGCGACGAGCAGTACTTC.

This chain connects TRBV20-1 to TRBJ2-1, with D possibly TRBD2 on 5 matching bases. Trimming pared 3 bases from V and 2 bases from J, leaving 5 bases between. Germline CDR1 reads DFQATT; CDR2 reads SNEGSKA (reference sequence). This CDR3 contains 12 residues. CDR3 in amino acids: CSASSAYNEQFF. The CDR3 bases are TGCAGTGCTAGTAGCGCCTACAATGAGCAGTTCTTC.

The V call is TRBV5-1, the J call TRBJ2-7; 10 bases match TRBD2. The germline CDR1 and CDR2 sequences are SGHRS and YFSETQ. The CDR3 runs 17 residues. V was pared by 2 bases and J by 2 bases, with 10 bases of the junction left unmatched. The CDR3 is CASSFLTSGTLTYEQYF. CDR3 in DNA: TGCGCCAGCAGCTTCCTAACTAGCGGGACTTTAACCTACGAGCAGTACTTC.

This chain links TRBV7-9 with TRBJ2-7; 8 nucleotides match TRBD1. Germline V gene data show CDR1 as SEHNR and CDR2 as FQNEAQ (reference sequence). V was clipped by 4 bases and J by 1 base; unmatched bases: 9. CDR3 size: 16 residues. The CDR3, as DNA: TGTGCCAGCAGCTCCCTCGGGACAGGCGATTCCTACGAGCAGTACTTC. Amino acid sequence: CASSSLGTGDSYEQYF.

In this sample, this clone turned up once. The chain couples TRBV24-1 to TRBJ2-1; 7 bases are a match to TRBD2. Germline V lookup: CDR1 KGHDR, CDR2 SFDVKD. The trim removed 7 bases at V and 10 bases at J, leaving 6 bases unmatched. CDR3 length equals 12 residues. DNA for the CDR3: TGTGCCACCAGAGGACTAGTGTGCGAGCAGTTCTTC. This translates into CATRGLVCEQFF.

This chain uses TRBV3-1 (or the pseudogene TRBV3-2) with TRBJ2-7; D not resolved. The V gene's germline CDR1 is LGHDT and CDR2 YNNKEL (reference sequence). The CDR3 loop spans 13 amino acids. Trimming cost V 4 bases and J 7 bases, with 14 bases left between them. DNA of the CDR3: TGTGCCAGCAGCCCGACAACGAGTCGGGAGCAGTACTTC. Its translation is CASSPTTSREQYF.

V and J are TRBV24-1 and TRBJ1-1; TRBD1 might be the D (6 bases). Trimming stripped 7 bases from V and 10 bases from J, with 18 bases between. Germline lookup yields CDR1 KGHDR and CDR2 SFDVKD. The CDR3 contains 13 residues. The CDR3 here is CATSSSGVGAAFF. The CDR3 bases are TGTGCCACCAGCTCCTCAGGGGTGGGGGCAGCTTTCTTT.